This T cell receptor (beta chain) originates from a study of blood T cell repertoires in COVID-19. The CDR3 spans 14 residues. The V gene's germline CDR1 is LGHNA and CDR2 YNFKEQ. With 1 base removed from V and 6 bases from J, the gap between germline ends came to 10 bases. Here immunoSEQ multiplex PCR was the method, and the copy in TCRdb shows in-frame clones only, minus some. This table holds around 140,000 clones, almost 85% found once. Enrollees, about 18 to 89 years old, lived in about two dozen US areas. Clinical histories supplied by participants themselves formed the basis of cohort assignment.

The chain is built from TRBV4-2 and TRBJ2-1, with D maybe TRBD2 (6 bases). This clonotype was obtained from a woman aged 50 to 65 with acute COVID-19. Material: PBMCs or T cells enriched from blood (not recorded which). The DNA of the CDR3 is TGTGCCAGCAGCCAAGGACTAGAGGTCAATGAGCAGTTCTTC. This translates into CASSQGLEVNEQFF.